A selection of T cell receptor beta chains follows, all from one sample in a study of T cell responses to AZD1222 COVID-19 vaccine. Assay used: immunoSEQ multiplex PCR; TCRdb lists only in-frame clones, some missing. Of about 150,000 clones listed, roughly 90% were seen once; the top ten hold around 3.3%. Sequenced material: peripheral blood, taken 28 days after the second AZD1222 dose. The source is an adult who received the AZD1222 COVID-19 vaccine. The CDR3 runs from the conserved cysteine through the conserved F or W.

CDR3 | length | V
CASSYTSGGRVQPQHF | 16 | TRBV6-5
CASSRGSAEAFF | 12 | TRBV28
CASSEWQNTGELFF | 14 | TRBV10-1
CASSVIREPSYEQYF | 15 | TRBV25-1
CATSRLPLNPSEAQYF | 16 | TRBV15
CASKGQGLEAFF | 12 | TRBV28
CASSYSQVVGELFF | 14 | TRBV6-2/TRBV6-3
CASSQRGGHSGELFF | 15 | TRBV3-1/TRBV3-2
CAIIGMDGAGYTF | 13 | TRBV10-3
CASSPLQGEAFF | 12 | TRBV18
CASSSGPFYEQYF | 13 | TRBV6-5
CASSPGLAGGTGELFF | 16 | TRBV18
CASSQGGNTEAFF | 13 | TRBV18
CSAEPWGEQYF | 11 | TRBV20-1
CASSLFDRVIGSPLHF | 16 | TRBV27
CASSSSQRNSPLHF | 14 | TRBV28
CASSSPGTGGYYEQYF | 16 | TRBV28
CASSEGGSTYEQYF | 14 | TRBV2
CASSDGASGRREQYF | 15 | TRBV10-2
CASPEFEQFF | 10 | TRBV28